A selection of T cell receptor beta chains follows, all from one sample in a study of T cells in Graves' hyperthyroidism and ophthalmopathy. TCRdb used MiXCR to reprocess the multiplex PCR reads, holding one entry per CDR3 protein. The data show roughly 200,000 distinct CDR3 sequences, about a sixth seen once. The material sequenced was blood. All receptors come from a woman between 45 and 60 years old with Graves' hyperthyroidism. Both conserved end residues are part of each CDR3. A D gene is named only where the DNA matches it firmly. The size field is filled for only some rows; it gives once, few, many or a size class.

d_call	j_call	clone_size	v_call	cdr3_nt	cdr3_aa
TRBD2	TRBJ2-5	-	TRBV19	TGTGCCAGTAGGGTGGGTGGCGGGAGAGCACCGTACCAAGAGACCCAGTACTTC	CASRVGGGRAPYQETQYF
-	TRBJ1-2	-	TRBV30	TGTGCCTGGACCTACTGGGGGGCGAAGGGCACCAATCCCTATGGCTACACCTTC	CAWTYWGAKGTNPYGYTF
-	TRBJ1-2	many	TRBV20-1	TGCAGTGCTAGAACGGCGGACTATGGCTACACCTTC	CSARTADYGYTF
-	TRBJ2-3	many	TRBV20-1	TGCAGTGCTATGACCAGGCCGGTGAGGGATGCGCAGTATTTT	CSAMTRPVRDAQYF
-	TRBJ1-1	many	TRBV6-1	TGTGCCAGCAGTGAGGAGGGGGTCTTCACTGAAGCTTTCTTT	CASSEEGVFTEAFF
-	TRBJ2-2	-	TRBV27	TGTGCCAGCAGTTTATCGACGGGGGTCGGCACCGGGGAGCTGTTTTTT	CASSLSTGVGTGELFF
-	TRBJ1-1	many	TRBV6-5	TGTGCCAGCAGTTACTCGTTTAGTATGAACACTGAAGCTTTCTTT	CASSYSFSMNTEAFF
-	TRBJ2-7	-	TRBV18	TGTGCCAGCTCACCATTGATGAAATCCTACGAGCAGTACTTC	CASSPLMKSYEQYF
TRBD2	TRBJ2-1	few	TRBV20-1	TGCAGTGCTCCTAACTCGACTAGCGGGAGAAATGGGCAGTTCTTC	CSAPNSTSGRNGQFF
-	TRBJ2-1	many	TRBV12-3/TRBV12-4	TGTGCCAGCAGTTTAGCGTCGGTAGTGGAGCAGTTCTTC	CASSLASVVEQFF
TRBD1	TRBJ2-7	-	TRBV6-2/TRBV6-3	TGTGCCAGCAGTTCATCTCTAGGGACAGTCGACGAGCAGTACTTC	CASSSSLGTVDEQYF
-	TRBJ1-2	-	TRBV6-2/TRBV6-3	TGTGCCAGCAGTTACTCAGGGTGGTCCGCTGGCTACACCTTC	CASSYSGWSAGYTF
TRBD1	TRBJ1-5	many	TRBV11-2	TGTGCCAGCAGCCGCCGGGACAGGGTCAATCAGCCCCAGCATTTT	CASSRRDRVNQPQHF
-	TRBJ1-1	once	TRBV7-2	TGTGCCAGCAGCTTAGGAGCACAGGGAGACGCTTTCTTT	CASSLGAQGDAFF
TRBD2	TRBJ2-7	many	TRBV20-1	TGCAGTGCCCTCAGACTAGCGGGAGGTTACGAGCAGTACTTC	CSALRLAGGYEQYF
-	TRBJ1-1	many	TRBV5-6	TGTGCCAGCAGCCACCCGGGACACGGACCTTGGGACACTGAAGCTTTCTTT	CASSHPGHGPWDTEAFF
TRBD2	TRBJ2-1	-	TRBV7-2	TGTGCCAGCAGTTTGTTAAGCGGGAATTACAATGAGCAGTTCTTC	CASSLLSGNYNEQFF
TRBD2	TRBJ2-1	many	TRBV30	TGTGCCTGGAGACTAGCGGGAGCCAATGAGCAGTTCTTC	CAWRLAGANEQFF
TRBD1	TRBJ2-1	many	TRBV3-1	TGTGCCAGCAGTCCCTACAGGGGACGCGACAATGAGCAGTTCTTC	CASSPYRGRDNEQFF
TRBD2	TRBJ2-7	many	TRBV12-3/TRBV12-4	TGTGCCAGCAGAGCTAGCGGGAGCGGCAACGAGCAGTACTTC	CASRASGSGNEQYF
TRBD2	TRBJ2-7	many	TRBV28	TGTGCCAGCAGTTTATATCTCACCTACCCGGGGGGCGAGCAGTACTTC	CASSLYLTYPGGEQYF
-	TRBJ1-1	few	TRBV11-3	TGTGCCAGCAGCCCTCTTAGGGGCCACGAGGCTTTCTTT	CASSPLRGHEAFF
TRBD1	TRBJ1-6	many	TRBV2	TGTGCCAGCAGAGACAGGGTGTCCCCTTCACCCCTCCACTTT	CASRDRVSPSPLHF
-	TRBJ2-3	-	TRBV30	TGTGCCTGTGACCTGACAGGTTCTTTTACAGATACGCAGTATTTT	CACDLTGSFTDTQYF
TRBD2	TRBJ2-5	many	TRBV7-3	TGTGCCAGCAGCCCTCTGGGAGCGGGAGGAGAGACCCAGTACTTC	CASSPLGAGGETQYF
TRBD2	TRBJ2-3	-	TRBV6-1	TGTGCCAGCAGTTTAGCTAAGCGGGAGTCGGGAGATACGCAGTATTTT	CASSLAKRESGDTQYF
TRBD1	TRBJ1-1	many	TRBV2	TGTGCCAGCAGGCAAAAACAGGGGGCCACTGAAGCTTTCTTT	CASRQKQGATEAFF
-	TRBJ2-1	-	TRBV20-1	TGCAGTGCTGAGAGGGGCTCCTACAATGAGCAGTTCTTC	CSAERGSYNEQFF
TRBD2	TRBJ2-1	-	TRBV24-1	TGTGCCACCAGTGATCTCCAGACTAGCGGGAGGAACAATGAGCAGTTCTTC	CATSDLQTSGRNNEQFF
-	TRBJ2-3	many	TRBV2	TGTGCCAGCAGTGCCCACGGGCGTTTCCCCGGCACAGATACGCAGTATTTT	CASSAHGRFPGTDTQYF
-	TRBJ1-5	-	TRBV6-9	TGTGCCAGCAGTTCCCAGGGGTATCAGCCCCAGCATTTT	CASSSQGYQPQHF
TRBD1	TRBJ2-2	many	TRBV12-3/TRBV12-4	TGTGCCAGCAGTTTCTTTGAGGGGGCATTCTCCGGGGAGCTGTTTTTT	CASSFFEGAFSGELFF
TRBD2	TRBJ2-5	-	TRBV25-1	TGTGCCAGCAGTGACCCCTTAGGGACTAGAGAGACCCAGTACTTC	CASSDPLGTRETQYF
-	TRBJ2-7	-	TRBV11-2	TGTGCCAGCACCCTCGTATCGGGGGCCTATTACGAGCAGTACTTC	CASTLVSGAYYEQYF
-	TRBJ1-1	many	TRBV4-2	TGTGCCAGCAGCGGGGCAGGGATGAACACTGAAGCTTTCTTT	CASSGAGMNTEAFF
-	TRBJ2-1	-	TRBV19	TGTGCCAGTAGATTCCGGGGGAGTTGGTATGAGCAGTTCTTC	CASRFRGSWYEQFF
-	TRBJ2-6	many	TRBV7-2	TGTGCCAGCAGCCTAAGACTGGGTATGGGCCCAACTGGGGCCAACGTCCTGACTTTC	CASSLRLGMGPTGANVLTF
-	TRBJ1-5	-	TRBV28	TGTGCCAGCACCCCTGGGACATCGTATAGCAATCAGCCCCAGCATTTT	CASTPGTSYSNQPQHF
TRBD1	TRBJ2-5	-	TRBV4-1	TGCGCCAGCAGCCGATTGGCTCCGGGACAGGGGGCGAAGGGGGAGACCCAGTACTTC	CASSRLAPGQGAKGETQYF
-	TRBJ1-2	many	TRBV6-1	TGTGCCAGCAGTGAAGCCGCTGGGGCTAACTATGGCTACACCTTC	CASSEAAGANYGYTF
-	TRBJ1-4	many	TRBV6-1	TGTGCCAGCAGTCTATCCATAAATGAAAAACTGTTTTTT	CASSLSINEKLFF
TRBD2	TRBJ2-7	many	TRBV20-1	TGCAGTGCTTCTACAGCGGGGCCCTACGAGCAGTACTTC	CSASTAGPYEQYF
-	TRBJ2-5	-	TRBV20-1	TGCAGCGCTTCCCTACGGTCAACCCAGTACTTC	CSASLRSTQYF
TRBD1	TRBJ1-5	many	TRBV30	TGTGCCTGGAGTACCTACAGGGGCAGGCAGCCCCAGCATTTT	CAWSTYRGRQPQHF
TRBD2	TRBJ2-1	-	TRBV30	TGTGCCTGGACTAGCGGGAGAGACAATGAGCAGTTCTTC	CAWTSGRDNEQFF
-	TRBJ2-7	-	TRBV11-3	TGTGCCAGCAATCCGAGGCTCTCCTACGAGCAGTACTTC	CASNPRLSYEQYF
-	TRBJ1-5	many	TRBV28	TGTGCCAGCATTCCGAATAGCAATCAGCCCCAGCATTTT	CASIPNSNQPQHF
-	TRBJ1-4	-	TRBV7-9	TGTGCCAGCAGCCCCCCCAGGAGGAATGAAAAACTGTTTTTT	CASSPPRRNEKLFF
TRBD2	TRBJ2-5	many	TRBV2	TGTGCCAGCAGGTCGTCTAGCGGGGCCCAAGAGACCCAGTACTTC	CASRSSSGAQETQYF
-	TRBJ1-1	-	TRBV20-1	TGCAGTGCGGGCGGGGGGACTGAAGGCCCTTTCTTT	CSAGGGTEGPFF
-	TRBJ1-6	few	TRBV4-2	TGTGCCAGCAGCCAAGTGGGCAGACAGAATTCACCCCTCCACTTT	CASSQVGRQNSPLHF
TRBD1	TRBJ2-1	-	TRBV4-1	TGCGCCAGCAGCCGGACCGGGACAGGATTCAATGAGCAGTTCTTC	CASSRTGTGFNEQFF
-	TRBJ2-2	-	TRBV7-9	TGTGCCAGCAGCTCCATCACCGGGGAGCTGTTTTTT	CASSSITGELFF
TRBD1	TRBJ2-5	-	TRBV25-1	TGTGCCAGCAGTGCGGGGACAGTACAAGAGACCCAGTACTTC	CASSAGTVQETQYF
-	TRBJ2-1	-	TRBV12-3/TRBV12-4	TGTGCCAGCAGCGTAACCAAAGAAGGCACGGAGCAGTTCTTC	CASSVTKEGTEQFF
-	TRBJ2-1	few	TRBV24-1	TGTGCCACCAGTGATTTAGGGTCGTCCCGCAACTCCTACAATGAGCAGTTCTTC	CATSDLGSSRNSYNEQFF
TRBD2	TRBJ2-7	-	TRBV24-1	TGTGCCACCAGTATCGGGACTAGCGGGACGTACGAGCAGTACTTC	CATSIGTSGTYEQYF